The clone carrying this T cell receptor (beta chain) has a count of ten or more. The data are from a study of early T cells in non-severe SARS-CoV-2 infection. Each CDR3 protein is one row after TCRdb ran MiXCR on the 5' RACE reads. Here the sample spans approximately 29,000 distinct CDR3 sequences, approximately 5% being singletons. CDR3 length: 14 amino acids. Germline assignment: CDR1 SGHDT and CDR2 YYEEEE. The germline V and J ends were trimmed by 0 bases and 8 bases, with 9 bases remaining between them. Material: whole blood. This receptor was taken from an adult who was a healthcare worker with PCR-confirmed SARS-CoV-2 infection or an uninfected control (not recorded which). V usage is TRBV5-6 and J usage is TRBJ1-6; TRBD1 is a possible D gene (5 bases). CDR3: CASSLGDRDSPLHF. Here the CDR3 DNA reads TGTGCCAGCAGCTTGGGGGACCGGGATTCACCCCTCCACTTT. Full variable domain (remainder filled in from reference TRBV5-6 and TRBJ1-6): DAGVTQSPTHLIKTRGQQVTLRCSPKSGHDTVSWYQQALGQGPQFIFQYYEEEERQRGNFPDRFSGHQFPNYSSELNVNALLLGDSALYLCASSLGDRDSPLHFGNGTRLTVT.